Presented here are 28 T cell receptor beta chains from one specimen sequenced in a study of control samples from healthy donors and cancer patients. TCRdb's table, derived via immunoSEQ multiplex PCR, lists solely in-frame clones and lacks some. The data contain around 120,000 clones, about nine tenths of them singletons. Sequenced input: blood. These receptors originate from a man aged 40-55 years in good health.

The J gene is TRBJ1-6, the V gene TRBV27; TRBD1 might be the D (5 bases). Trimming left V 5 bases short and J 7 bases short, with 15 bases between. The germline CDR1 and CDR2 sequences are MNHEY and SMNVEV (reference sequence). The CDR3 totals 15 residues. CDR3 nucleotide sequence: TGTGCCAGCAGTCCCGACCAGGGAAGGAATTCACCCCTCCACTTT. Protein product: CASSPDQGRNSPLHF.

The rearrangement uses TRBV10-1 and TRBJ2-2; TRBD2 matches 14 bases. The V segment lost 3 bases and the J segment 3 bases; nucleotides outside the gene matches: 3. The germline V gene has CDR1 WNHNN and CDR2 SYGVQD (reference sequence). The CDR3 totals 17 residues. The CDR3, as DNA: TGCGCCAGCAGTGAAGGGACTAGCGGGGGATACACCGGGGAGCTGTTTTTT. Its protein product is CASSEGTSGGYTGELFF.

This chain links TRBV24-1 with TRBJ2-5; D perhaps matches TRBD1 (5 bases). The CDR3 totals 15 residues. V lost 4 bases, J lost 5 bases, and 16 bases lay in between. Germline V gene lookup returns CDR1 KGHDR and CDR2 SFDVKD. The CDR3 nucleotides are TGTGCCACCAGTGAGGTGGGCTCCAGGGTGGAGACCCAGTACTTC. Protein: CATSEVGSRVETQYF.

The rearrangement joins TRBV19 to TRBJ2-5; 13 bases are shared with TRBD2. V shed 6 bases, J shed 2 bases, and the junction held 12 bases outside the gene matches. CDR3 length equals 18 residues. Germline V gives CDR1 LNHDA, CDR2 SQIVND (reference sequence). The CDR3: CASRPGGLAGSFQETQYF. The CDR3, as DNA: TGTGCCAGTAGACCCGGGGGACTAGCGGGGTCCTTTCAAGAGACCCAGTACTTC.

The genes are TRBV10-2 and TRBJ1-1; 10 bases line up with TRBD1. J was trimmed by 3 bases and V by 6 bases; bases with no gene match: 7. Germline V gene data show CDR1 as WSHSY and CDR2 as SAAADI. This CDR3 has 15 amino acids. CDR3: CASRQLGTGDTEAFF. The DNA for the CDR3 is TGCGCCAGCAGGCAACTCGGGACAGGGGACACTGAAGCTTTCTTT.

The chain is built from TRBV5-4 and TRBJ2-1; perhaps TRBD2 as D (7 bases). Per the germline V gene, CDR1 is SGHNT and CDR2 is YYREEE (reference sequence). The CDR3 has 14 amino acids. V gave up 5 bases and J gave up 3 bases, with 12 bases separating them. The DNA for the CDR3 is TGTGCCAGCAGGCCGGGGGGCCGCTACAATGAGCAGTTCTTC. Residues: CASRPGGRYNEQFF.

This chain connects TRBV5-5 to TRBJ2-1, with 10 nucleotides matching TRBD2. Germline V gives CDR1 SGHKS, CDR2 YYEKEE (reference sequence). The V gene end was trimmed by 1 base and the J gene end by 2 bases; junction bases not matched to a gene: 0. The CDR3 totals 15 residues. CDR3 sequence: CASSLLAGAYNEQFF. DNA for the CDR3: TGTGCCAGCAGCTTGCTAGCGGGGGCCTACAATGAGCAGTTCTTC. Full variable domain (outside the CDR3, taken from reference TRBV5-5 and TRBJ2-1): DAGVTQSPTHLIKTRGQQVTLRCSPISGHKSVSWYQQVLGQGPQFIFQYYEKEERGRGNFPDRFSARQFPNYSSELNVNALLLGDSALYLCASSLLAGAYNEQFFGPGTRLTVL.

J is TRBJ1-2 and V is TRBV12-3 or TRBV12-4; D uncertain. The V end lost 6 bases, the J end lost 4 bases, and 12 bases lay between the germline ends. The CDR3 is 13 amino acids. The CDR3 protein is CASRYHLFYGYTF. DNA for the CDR3: TGTGCCAGCAGATACCACTTGTTCTATGGCTACACCTTC.

The V gene is TRBV19, the J gene TRBJ2-4, with D possibly being TRBD1 (5 bases). CDR1 is LNHDA, CDR2 SQIVND, per germline (reference sequence). The V and J ends lost 3 bases and 8 bases respectively, with 8 bases between them. The CDR3 totals 12 residues. The CDR3 spells CASSIQGDIQYF. In DNA, the CDR3 is TGTGCCAGTAGTATCCAGGGTGACATTCAGTACTTC.

This clone was counted between two and nine times. The chain uses TRBV15 and TRBJ2-7, with TRBD2 matching over 9 bases. Germline CDR1 LNHNV, CDR2 YYDKDF (reference sequence). The V and J ends lost 0 bases and 2 bases, in that order; junction bases with no gene match: 2. The CDR3 runs to 15 residues. The CDR3, as DNA: TGTGCCACCAGCAGAGAGCCTAGCGGGGCCTACGAGCAGTACTTC. It is translated as CATSREPSGAYEQYF.

The chain joins TRBV6-5 to TRBJ2-7; 7 bases align to TRBD1. CDR1 is MNHEY and CDR2 is SVGAGI in the germline V gene. The CDR3 length is 15 residues. Trimming took 6 bases from V and 3 from J; bases not matched to a gene: 11. In DNA, the CDR3 is TGTGCCAGCAGCCCGATCAGACAGGGATTCTACGAGCAGTACTTC. This sequence encodes CASSPIRQGFYEQYF.

The chain has TRBV3-1 (or the pseudogene TRBV3-2) and TRBJ2-5, with a tentative D call TRBD1 (6 bases). Germline V lookup: CDR1 LGHDT, CDR2 YNNKEL (reference sequence). The germline V and J ends were trimmed by 4 bases and 2 bases, with 17 bases remaining between them. The CDR3 is 16 residues long. The CDR3 DNA sequence: TGTGCCAGCAGCCGAACTCCGACAGGAACGCAAGAGACCCAGTACTTC. Its protein is CASSRTPTGTQETQYF.

The V gene is TRBV11-3, the J gene TRBJ2-4; TRBD1 or TRBD2 may be the D gene (5 bases each). V lost 4 bases, J lost 4 bases, and 14 bases lay in between. The germline V gene encodes CDR1 SGHNT and CDR2 YENEEA. This CDR3 has 15 residues. The CDR3 here is CASSSGTVLKNIQYF. The CDR3 DNA sequence: TGTGCCAGCAGCTCAGGGACCGTTCTAAAAAACATTCAGTACTTC.

The chain couples TRBV18 to TRBJ2-5; D perhaps matches TRBD2 (5 bases). CDR1 and CDR2 from the germline V gene are KGHSH and LQKENI. Trimming took 2 bases from V and 1 from J, leaving 14 bases between them. The CDR3 runs 16 residues. This chain's CDR3 is CASSPILRAGQETQYF. The CDR3 coding sequence is TGTGCCAGCTCACCAATTCTTAGGGCGGGCCAAGAGACCCAGTACTTC.

CDR3 sequence reads: CASSQDLATDTQYF. The CDR3 DNA reads as TGCGCCAGCAGCCAAGATTTGGCTACAGATACGCAGTATTTT. The chain joins TRBV4-1 to TRBJ2-3; unclear D gene. The germline V gene encodes CDR1 MGHRA and CDR2 YSYEKL. V lost 0 bases to trimming and J lost 3 bases, with 7 bases between them. The CDR3 length is 14 residues.

The rearrangement links TRBV29-1 to TRBJ1-4; D unresolved. V was cut by 2 bases and J by 6 bases, with 7 bases left in between. This CDR3 comprises 12 residues. Germline lookup yields CDR1 SQVTM and CDR2 ANQGSEA. CDR3 sequence (DNA): TGCAGCGTTGAACGTTCCGATGAAAAACTGTTTTTT. This sequence encodes CSVERSDEKLFF.

This clone was counted only a few times. The chain uses TRBV7-9 and TRBJ1-4, with D possibly TRBD1 on 6 matching bases. The V and J ends lost 8 bases and 5 bases respectively, with 15 bases between them. The CDR3 contains 14 residues. Germline V gene sequence: CDR1 SEHNR, CDR2 FQNEAQ (reference sequence). In DNA form, the CDR3 reads TGTGCCAGCGAGGAGGGACAAGAAAATGAAAAACTGTTTTTT. Protein: CASEEGQENEKLFF. Drawing the rest from reference TRBV7-9 and TRBJ1-4, the complete variable domain is DTGVSQNPRHKITKRGQNVTFRCDPISEHNRLYWYRQTLGQGPEFLTYFQNEAQLEKSRLLSDRFSAERPKGSFSTLEIQRTEQGDSAMYLCASEEGQENEKLFFGSGTQLSVL.

The rearrangement uses TRBV7-2 and TRBJ2-7; D is perhaps TRBD2 (6 bases). Trimming shortened V by 0 bases and J by 3 bases, and 6 bases separated the two germline ends. The CDR3 totals 13 residues. The germline V gene encodes CDR1 SGHTA and CDR2 FQGNSA. Here the CDR3 DNA reads TGTGCCAGCAGCTTAGCGCGGGACTACGAGCAGTACTTC. As protein: CASSLARDYEQYF.

The chain is built from TRBV5-6 and TRBJ2-3; 9 nucleotides match TRBD2. This CDR3 region has 15 residues. V dropped 3 bases and J dropped 4; count of bases not matched to a gene: 6. Germline V lookup: CDR1 SGHDT, CDR2 YYEEEE. This CDR3 is CASSSGLAHPDTQYF. CDR3 coding DNA: TGTGCCAGCAGCTCGGGACTAGCCCACCCAGATACGCAGTATTTT. The variable domain in full, completed from reference TRBV5-6 and TRBJ2-3, reads DAGVTQSPTHLIKTRGQQVTLRCSPKSGHDTVSWYQQALGQGPQFIFQYYEEEERQRGNFPDRFSGHQFPNYSSELNVNALLLGDSALYLCASSSGLAHPDTQYFGPGTRLTVL.

The genes are TRBV7-9 and TRBJ1-4; 7 bases map to TRBD1. Per the germline V gene, CDR1 is SEHNR and CDR2 is FQNEAQ (reference sequence). The CDR3 covers 17 residues. The J segment lost 0 bases and the V segment lost 1 base, leaving 5 bases of the junction unmatched. The CDR3: CASSLGTGDPTNEKLFF. The CDR3 DNA follows: TGTGCCAGCAGCTTAGGGACAGGCGATCCAACTAATGAAAAACTGTTTTTT.

With respect to this clone: Other DNA sequences from this sample encode an identical CDR3 as well. This rearrangement joins TRBV19 to TRBJ1-1; no clear D gene. Trimming cost V 1 base and J 1 base, with 4 bases left between them. CDR1 LNHDA and CDR2 SQIVND come from the germline V gene (reference sequence). The CDR3 runs to 13 residues. CDR3 in amino acids: CASSIGPNTEAFF. In DNA form, the CDR3 reads TGTGCCAGTAGTATAGGTCCGAACACTGAAGCTTTCTTT.

The V call is TRBV24-1, the J call TRBJ1-4, with 8 nucleotides matching TRBD1. With 3 bases clipped from V and 7 bases from J, the junction kept 9 bases outside the gene matches. The CDR3 spans 16 residues. Germline V gene data show CDR1 as KGHDR and CDR2 as SFDVKD. CDR3 sequence (DNA): TGTGCCACCAGTGATGCGGGGAGGACAGGGAGTGAAAAACTGTTTTTT. This gives the protein CATSDAGRTGSEKLFF.

This clone was seen once. The chain has TRBV10-3 and TRBJ1-2, with D possibly being TRBD1 (5 bases). CDR1 and CDR2 from the germline V gene are ENHRY and SYGVKD. V was clipped by 2 bases and J by 4 bases, with 14 bases between them. This CDR3 is built from 15 residues. CDR3: CAISEGPGTPYGYTF. The DNA for the CDR3 is TGTGCCATCAGTGAGGGACCCGGGACCCCCTATGGCTACACCTTC.

This sequence joins TRBV7-2 and TRBJ2-5; D not certain. Germline assignment: CDR1 SGHTA and CDR2 FQGNSA. The CDR3 covers 14 residues. V gave up 6 bases and J gave up 4 bases, with 15 bases separating them. CDR3 protein: CASRLTRSGETQYF. The CDR3 nucleotides are TGTGCCAGCAGATTGACACGCTCGGGAGAGACCCAGTACTTC.

The chain joins TRBV19 to TRBJ1-5; D gene uncertain. The V end lost 5 bases, the J end lost 3 bases, and 11 bases lay between the germline ends. The CDR3 extends over 14 amino acids. The germline V gene has CDR1 LNHDA and CDR2 SQIVND (reference sequence). Here the CDR3 DNA reads TGTGCCAGTAGTGGTCCCTCCGCCAATCAGCCCCAGCATTTT. Translated, it gives CASSGPSANQPQHF.

In its sample, this clone was seen a few times. V and J are TRBV7-2 and TRBJ2-5; TRBD2 matches at 11 bases. Trimming took 5 bases from V and 2 from J; bases not matched to a gene: 7. The CDR3 runs to 16 residues. Germline V lookup: CDR1 SGHTA, CDR2 FQGNSA. In DNA, the CDR3 is TGTGCCAGCAGCCCCACTAGCGGGGGACTACAAGAGACCCAGTACTTC. Amino acids: CASSPTSGGLQETQYF.

A note on this clone: The conserved phenylalanine or tryptophan normally closing the CDR3 is absent here, so this likely arose from a read error. This chain joins TRBV5-1 and TRBJ2-7; D is perhaps TRBD1 (6 bases). V gave up 2 bases and J gave up 2 bases, with 11 bases separating them. Germline values: CDR1 SGHRS, CDR2 YFSETQ. The CDR3 covers 14 residues. In DNA form, the CDR3 reads TGCGCCAGCAGCTTAACAGGGTATACCTACGAGCAGTACTTA. This codes for CASSLTGYTYEQYL.

V and J are TRBV7-7 and TRBJ1-4; no clear D. Germline CDR1 SSHAT, CDR2 FNYEAQ (reference sequence). This CDR3 region has 13 residues. V gave up 5 bases and J gave up 8 bases, with 12 bases separating them. The CDR3 region is CASSPDLGEKLFF. CDR3 nucleotide sequence: TGTGCCAGCAGCCCTGATTTAGGGGAAAAACTGTTTTTT. Variable domain in full (rest from reference TRBV7-7 and TRBJ1-4): GAGVSQSPRYKVTKRGQDVTLRCDPISSHATLYWYQQALGQGPEFLTYFNYEAQPDKSGLPSDRFSAERPEGSISTLTIQRTEQRDSAMYRCASSPDLGEKLFFGSGTQLSVL.